This paragraph reports one T cell receptor beta chain. The data originate from a study of T cell changes during pregnancy in multiple sclerosis. The CDR3 has 14 residues. Deletions cut 3 bases from V and 7 bases from J, with 13 bases between. Germline V gene data show CDR1 as SGDLS and CDR2 as YYNGEE. TCRdb's copy holds only in-frame clones and misses some; the assay was immunoSEQ multiplex PCR. The data show fewer than 40,000 clones, with about 90% seen just once and approximately 0.38% held by the top ten. This TCR derives from a female donor in good health, enrolled as a control in a pregnancy study. Sequencing used CD4+ T cells from peripheral blood mononuclear cells, obtained after pregnancy. The chain employs TRBV9 and TRBJ2-2; possibly TRBD1 for D (5 bases). In DNA form, the CDR3 reads TGTGCCAGCAGCGGACAGTGGGTGAACGGGGAGCTGTTTTTT. This gives the protein CASSGQWVNGELFF.